The T cell receptor beta chain described here comes from a study of cytomegalovirus exposure and HLA in healthy donors. Points from the study as a whole: A prior analysis recorded that most TCR beta V segments were productive about 87% or about 30% of the time.

PCR amplification relied on 60 Vbeta primers (plus 13 Jbeta primers). Produced via immunoSEQ multiplex PCR; TCRdb's table is partial and in-frame only. The data contain approximately 140,000 clones, approximately 76% of them singletons. The CDR3 spans 14 residues. The ends lost 7 bases at V and 10 bases at J; junction bases unmatched: 7. The V gene's germline CDR1 is LNHDA and CDR2 SQIVND (reference sequence). Comments on this clone: Its specificity is unknown.

When sampled, the donors appeared nominally healthy, though they likely had unrecorded immune exposures. The receptor was derived from a man aged 35-49 years in good health and CMV-seronegative. The chain couples TRBV19 to TRBJ1-6; 10 bases match TRBD1. What was sequenced was PBMCs. The CDR3 DNA reads TGTGCCAGTAAATCCGGGACAGGGGAATCACCCCTCCACTTT. Residues: CASKSGTGESPLHF. Together with reference TRBV19 and TRBJ1-6, the CDR3 gives the full variable domain: DGGITQSPKYLFRKEGQNVTLSCEQNLNHDAMYWYRQDPGQGLRLIYYSQIVNDFQKGDIAEGYSVSREKKESFPLTVTSAQKNPTAFYLCASKSGTGESPLHFGNGTRLTVT.